Only one count was recorded for the clone carrying this T cell receptor (beta chain). Its antigen is not known. The CDR3 length is 14 residues. V was trimmed by 5 bases and J by 5 bases, leaving 13 bases between them. Germline CDR1 and CDR2: MNHEY and SVGAGI. The method was immunoSEQ multiplex PCR; TCRdb's version includes in-frame clones alone and lacks a portion of them. The sample holds about 29,000 clones, around four fifths seen once. The source of the sample is a study of radiotherapy plus CTLA-4 blockade in lung cancer. At the level of the study: Disease control was achieved by over 25% of patients, and objective responses by less than 20%.

Overall study findings and caveats: After treatment with radiotherapy plus ipilimumab, TCR clones that came from the tumor expanded in blood. Early clonal dynamics of blood T cells, together with interferon-beta, were reported as the best response predictor.

Ipilimumab-mediated CTLA-4 blockade plus focal radiation was given to patients having chemo-refractory metastatic non-small-cell lung cancer. The sequence derives from a human donor with non-small cell lung cancer that progressed on radiotherapy plus ipilimumab. The sequencing used peripheral blood, collected from a patient treated with radiotherapy plus ipilimumab. The chain recombines TRBV6-5 with TRBJ1-5; TRBD1 is a possible D gene (5 bases). CDR3: CASSTPGLDQPQHF. In DNA, the CDR3 is TGTGCCAGCAGTACCCCAGGGCTCGATCAGCCCCAGCATTTT.